Following are 11 T cell receptor beta chains from one sample sequenced in a study of OX40 agonist ivuxolimab in advanced cancers. Assay: immunoSEQ multiplex PCR; the TCRdb copy retains only in-frame clones and omits some. This sample yields tens of thousands of clones, of which about 87% are seen a single time; roughly 1.8% belongs to the top ten. Specimen: CD4+ or CD8+ T cells sorted from blood, collected in a trial of the OX40 agonist ivuxolimab. The origin of the receptors is an adult with an advanced solid tumor such as melanoma, head and neck, liver or kidney cancer.

This sequence joins TRBV18 and TRBJ1-2; 7 bases align to TRBD1. Germline V lookup: CDR1 KGHSH, CDR2 LQKENI. The ends lost 6 bases at V and 1 base at J; junction bases unmatched: 8. The CDR3 sequence is 15 residues long. The DNA of the CDR3 is TGTGCCAGCTCCCTCGAGGGACAGAATAACTATGGCTACACCTTC. It translates to CASSLEGQNNYGYTF.

The chain is built from TRBV27 and TRBJ1-1; D is unclear. Germline V gene lookup returns CDR1 MNHEY and CDR2 SMNVEV (reference sequence). The CDR3 has 15 amino acids. The V end was cut by 7 bases, the J end by 4 bases, with 19 bases between. For the CDR3, the DNA is TGTGCCAGCAATACGGACGGAAACTGGGGCACTGAAGCTTTCTTT. This encodes CASNTDGNWGTEAFF.

This chain connects TRBV2 to TRBJ1-5; 9 bases match TRBD1. Trimming cost V 4 bases and J 4 bases; bases outside gene matches: 11. Germline values: CDR1 SNHLY, CDR2 FYNNEI. The CDR3 sequence is 17 residues long. Here the CDR3 DNA reads TGTGCCAGCAGTGGGACAGGGGCCCCCTCAAGGAATCAGCCCCAGCATTTT. Translation: CASSGTGAPSRNQPQHF.

The CDR3 nucleotides read TGCGCCAGCAGCTTGGTCACGTTTCTCGCGGGCTACACCTTC. It yields the protein CASSLVTFLAGYTF. The genes are TRBV5-1 and TRBJ1-2; D unresolved. From germline, CDR1 is SGHRS and CDR2 YFSETQ. The CDR3 sequence is 14 residues long. The V and J ends lost 0 bases and 8 bases respectively, with 14 bases between them.

The V gene is TRBV7-2, the J gene TRBJ1-1, with 7 bases identical to TRBD1. The CDR3 is made up of 16 amino acids. With 5 bases clipped from V and 0 bases from J, the junction kept 9 bases outside the gene matches. Germline values: CDR1 SGHTA, CDR2 FQGNSA. This CDR3 is CASSPQTGLLNTEAFF. The DNA for the CDR3 is TGTGCCAGCAGCCCCCAGACAGGGCTCCTGAACACTGAAGCTTTCTTT.

Remarks on this clone: Within the sample, other DNA sequences also encode this same CDR3. The chain couples TRBV7-2 to TRBJ1-5; D unresolved. CDR1 and CDR2 from the germline V gene are SGHTA and FQGNSA. The CDR3 sequence is 15 residues long. V was shortened by 3 bases and J by 4 bases, with 13 bases between the two germline ends. The CDR3: CASSLEGFGNQPQHF. The CDR3 nucleotides read TGTGCCAGCAGCTTGGAGGGCTTCGGGAATCAGCCCCAGCATTTT.

V is TRBV7-3 and J is TRBJ2-1; 9 bases line up with TRBD1. Germline lookup yields CDR1 SGHTA and CDR2 FQGTGA. The ends lost 1 base at V and 0 bases at J; junction bases unmatched: 10. This CDR3 comprises 19 residues. This CDR3 reads CASSLRGQGIKGSYNEQFF. The DNA for the CDR3 is TGTGCCAGCAGCTTAAGGGGACAGGGAATAAAAGGCTCCTACAATGAGCAGTTCTTC. The complete variable domain, with remaining parts taken from reference TRBV7-3 and TRBJ2-1, reads GAGVSQTPSNKVTEKGKYVELRCDPISGHTALYWYRQSLGQGPEFLIYFQGTGAADDSGLPNDRFFAVRPEGSVSTLKIQRTERGDSAVYLCASSLRGQGIKGSYNEQFFGPGTRLTVL.

The V gene is TRBV7-2, the J gene TRBJ2-5, with 8 bases matching TRBD1. The V gene's germline CDR1 is SGHTA and CDR2 FQGNSA. CDR3 size: 13 residues. Trimming cost V 5 bases and J 5 bases; bases outside gene matches: 4. The CDR3 DNA is TGTGCCAGCAGCCGAAGACAGGGGGAGACCCAGTACTTC. Encoded protein: CASSRRQGETQYF.

CDR3 residues: CASSRDRDEKLFF. The CDR3 DNA sequence: TGTGCCAGCTCCCGGGACAGGGATGAAAAACTGTTTTTT. The chain combines TRBV18 with TRBJ1-4; 9 bases fit TRBD1. CDR1 KGHSH and CDR2 LQKENI come from the germline V gene. The V gene end was trimmed by 6 bases and the J gene end by 6 bases; junction bases not matched to a gene: 2. The CDR3 runs 13 residues.

This chain uses TRBV28 with TRBJ1-5; D gene uncertain. The CDR3 length is 14 residues. V was clipped by 1 base and J by 5 bases, with 9 bases between them. Germline assignment: CDR1 MDHEN and CDR2 SYDVKM. The CDR3 region has the DNA TGTGCCAGCAGTTTATTGACACCAGATCAGCCCCAGCATTTT. Amino acid sequence: CASSLLTPDQPQHF.

The J gene is TRBJ1-5, the V gene TRBV6-6; 9 nucleotides match TRBD1. The CDR3 is 14 residues long. Germline CDR1 and CDR2: MNHNY and SVGAGI (reference sequence). Germline trimming cut 2 bases from V and 7 bases from J; bases unmatched to any gene: 3. CDR3 coding DNA: TGTGCCAGCAGTTACGGACAGGGGCTCCAGCCCCAGCATTTT. This encodes CASSYGQGLQPQHF.